These T cell receptor beta chains were read from a single sample in a study of PD-1 blockade in mismatch repair-deficient tumors. Using immunoSEQ multiplex PCR, the repertoire was profiled, and TCRdb retains in-frame clones only, with some absent. The data contain about 63,000 clones, approximately 89% of them singletons. Sequencing used peripheral blood, obtained 52 weeks after starting pembrolizumab. All receptors come from an adult with mismatch repair-deficient cancer. The CDR3 runs from the conserved cysteine through the conserved F or W. A D gene is named only where the DNA matches it firmly. Size is stated for part of the rows, as once, few or many counts, or as a class when the clone is expanded.

TRBD2	TRBV7-2	TRBJ2-1	-	TGTGCCAGCAGCTTATTACGGACTAGCGGGGGGAGCTCCTACAATGAGCAGTTCTTC	CASSLLRTSGGSSYNEQFF
-	TRBV9	TRBJ2-3	-	TGTGCCAGCAGCGTAGAGTCGGGGCTCTCAGATACGCAGTATTTT	CASSVESGLSDTQYF
-	TRBV30	TRBJ2-1	once	TGTGCCTGGAGCTGGGGGGACAATGAGCAGTTCTTC	CAWSWGDNEQFF
-	TRBV4-3	TRBJ1-2	-	TGCGCCAGCAGCCAAGATCTAAGGCAGGGATATGGCTACACCTTC	CASSQDLRQGYGYTF
-	TRBV6-5	TRBJ1-3	once	TGTGCCAGTGCCAGACTGAAGAGCTCTGGAAACACCATATATTTT	CASARLKSSGNTIYF
-	TRBV11-2	TRBJ2-1	-	TGTGCCAGCAGCTTACGTCACAATGAGCAGTTCTTC	CASSLRHNEQFF
-	TRBV29-1	TRBJ1-1	-	TGCAGCGTTGCAGGAGACGGAGAAGCTTTCTTT	CSVAGDGEAFF
-	TRBV7-2	TRBJ2-7	-	TGTGCCAGCAGCTTAGTACCAGACAGGGAGCAGTACTTC	CASSLVPDREQYF
-	TRBV29-1	TRBJ2-3	-	TGCAGCGTTGACGGTGCGGCCGCAGATACGCAGTATTTT	CSVDGAAADTQYF
-	TRBV19	TRBJ2-3	-	TGTGCCAGTAGTATGTCGTGGACACTCCCCGGAGATACGCAGTATTTT	CASSMSWTLPGDTQYF
-	TRBV15	TRBJ1-5	-	TGTGCCACCAGCAGAGATTTGGCCAGCGCCAATCAGCCCCAGCATTTT	CATSRDLASANQPQHF
TRBD2	TRBV7-9	TRBJ2-3	-	TGTGCCAGCAGCCTAGCGGAGAGTACAGATACGCAGTATTTT	CASSLAESTDTQYF
-	TRBV6-4	TRBJ2-7	-	TGTGCCAGCAGTGACCCTCATCCCCCCAAGGTCTACGAGCAGTACTTC	CASSDPHPPKVYEQYF
-	TRBV2	TRBJ1-4	-	TGTGCCAGCCGGCAGGGGTACGAAAAACTGTTTTTT	CASRQGYEKLFF
-	TRBV7-6	TRBJ2-1	-	TGTGCCAGCAGCCCGACGGGGTCAGACGTCTACAATGAGCAGTTCTTC	CASSPTGSDVYNEQFF
TRBD2	TRBV7-2	TRBJ2-1	-	TGTGCCAGCAGCCTAGGACTAGCGCTAAACAATGAGCAGTTCTTC	CASSLGLALNNEQFF
TRBD1	TRBV9	TRBJ2-7	-	TGTGCCAGCAGCCCACGGGACAGCAACTACGAGCAGTACTTC	CASSPRDSNYEQYF
-	TRBV7-9	TRBJ2-1	-	TGTGCCAGCAGCTTAGAAGGCCGAAATGAGCAGTTCTTC	CASSLEGRNEQFF
TRBD1	TRBV4-3	TRBJ2-7	-	TGCGCCAGCAGCCAAGAGCAGGGGGCGCGTGAGCAGTACTTC	CASSQEQGAREQYF
TRBD1	TRBV7-9	TRBJ1-2	-	TGTGCCAGCAGCACAGTTACAGGGGGTGGCAGCTACACCTTC	CASSTVTGGGSYTF
-	TRBV6-5	TRBJ2-7	-	TGTGCCAGCGGACCCGGTAGCACCTTCTACGAGCAGTACTTC	CASGPGSTFYEQYF
-	TRBV29-1	TRBJ2-1	-	TGCAGCGTTGGCGTCTACAATGAGCAGTTCTTC	CSVGVYNEQFF
-	TRBV5-1	TRBJ2-4	once	TGCGCCAGCAGCTTGGACTTGCCGACGGGGGCACTAGCCAAAAACATTCAGTACTTC	CASSLDLPTGALAKNIQYF
TRBD1	TRBV11-2	TRBJ1-5	-	TGTGCCAGCAGCGCACAGGGGACTTCTCAGCCCCAGCATTTT	CASSAQGTSQPQHF
-	TRBV5-4	TRBJ1-1	-	TGTGCCAGCAGCTTGAAAGGCCACGGGTTAGGCGAAGCTTTCTTT	CASSLKGHGLGEAFF
TRBD2	TRBV29-1	TRBJ2-2	-	TGCAGCGTCGCCGTGCGAGCGGGAGGTGGCACCGGGGAGCTGTTTTTT	CSVAVRAGGGTGELFF
-	TRBV30	TRBJ1-2	-	TGTGCCTGGGTGGGGAGCCCCTTCTATGGCTACACCTTC	CAWVGSPFYGYTF
-	TRBV7-9	TRBJ2-7	-	TGTGCCAGCAGCCCAGGGGAGACCTACGAGCAGTACTTC	CASSPGETYEQYF
-	TRBV7-9	TRBJ2-6	-	TGTGCCAGCAGCCCCGCTGGGGCCAACGTCCTGACTTTC	CASSPAGANVLTF
TRBD2	TRBV19	TRBJ2-7	-	TGTGCAAGCGGGAGTCCATACGAGCAGTACTTC	CASGSPYEQYF
TRBD2	TRBV4-3	TRBJ2-7	-	TGCGCCAGCAGCCAGAGACTAGCGGGATCCTACGAGCAGTACTTC	CASSQRLAGSYEQYF
TRBD2	TRBV7-8	TRBJ2-1	-	TGTGCCAGCAGCCCTAGCGGGAGGGCCTTCATGGAGCAGTTCTTC	CASSPSGRAFMEQFF
TRBD1	TRBV5-6	TRBJ2-3	-	TGTGCCAGCAGCATCGGACAGGGAAGCACAGATACGCAGTATTTT	CASSIGQGSTDTQYF
TRBD2	TRBV5-1	TRBJ2-4	-	TGCGCCAGCTTTGGACTAGCGGGGTTAAAAAACATTCAGTACTTC	CASFGLAGLKNIQYF
-	TRBV29-1	TRBJ2-1	-	TGCAGCGTTGAAGCCCGGATTCTTACCTACAATGAGCAGTTCTTC	CSVEARILTYNEQFF
-	TRBV27	TRBJ2-7	-	TGTGCCAGCAGACGCACCTCCTCCGAGCAGTACTTC	CASRRTSSEQYF
-	TRBV27	TRBJ2-7	once	TGTGCCAGCAGTCCCGGGACGGGCGAGCAGTACTTC	CASSPGTGEQYF
-	TRBV5-4	TRBJ2-5	-	TGTGCCAGCAGCACAAAGGCCCTGGGGGAGACCCAGTACTTC	CASSTKALGETQYF
-	TRBV28	TRBJ2-6	-	TGTGCCAGCAGTCCACGGGTAGGGACGTCTGGGGCCAACGTCCTGACTTTC	CASSPRVGTSGANVLTF
-	TRBV29-1	TRBJ2-7	-	TGCAGCGTTGAAGGCTTGGGGGAAACCTACGAGCAGTACTTC	CSVEGLGETYEQYF
TRBD2	TRBV28	TRBJ2-1	-	TGTGCCAGCAGTTTAAGTAGCGGGAGTAGCAATGAGCAGTTCTTC	CASSLSSGSSNEQFF
-	TRBV7-8	TRBJ2-4	-	TGTGCCAGCAGAGGGCCGCTAAACATTCAGTACTTC	CASRGPLNIQYF
-	TRBV7-2	TRBJ2-1	-	TGTGCCAGCAGCTCCTACGTGGGTTTCGATGAGCAGTTCTTC	CASSSYVGFDEQFF
TRBD1	TRBV9	TRBJ2-6	-	TGTGCCAGCAGCGTAAACCCCCAGCAGTTGTCGGGACAGGGCTCCTCTGGGGCCAACGTCCTGACTTTC	CASSVNPQQLSGQGSSGANVLTF
-	TRBV2	TRBJ1-2	-	TGTGCCAGCAACATTCGGGCCCCGGGCTATGGCTACACCTTC	CASNIRAPGYGYTF
-	TRBV21-1	TRBJ2-7	-	TGTGCCAGCAGCAAAGGGTCCAGGGCCTCTTTGTCGGGGCTTCCCTACGAGCAGTACTTC	CASSKGSRASLSGLPYEQYF
-	TRBV4-2	TRBJ2-5	-	TGTGCCAGCAGCCAAGTCTCAGGGGGGGAAGAGACCCAGTACTTC	CASSQVSGGEETQYF
TRBD2	TRBV7-6	TRBJ2-3	-	TGTGCCAGCAGCCCCCGGACTAGCGGGAGTACAGATACGCAGTATTTT	CASSPRTSGSTDTQYF
TRBD1	TRBV30	TRBJ1-1	-	TGTGCCTGGAGAGACAGGGCCGGGAACACTGAAGCTTTCTTT	CAWRDRAGNTEAFF
TRBD1	TRBV6-5	TRBJ2-5	-	TGTGCCAGCAGCCCGGACAGGGTGACCCAAGAGACCCAGTACTTC	CASSPDRVTQETQYF
-	TRBV5-8	TRBJ1-5	-	TGTGCCAGCAGCTTTCGGGTGGATGGGCCCCAGCATTTT	CASSFRVDGPQHF
TRBD1	TRBV5-1	TRBJ2-7	few	TGCGCCAGCAGCTCTAACCCGACAGGGGCCGAGCAGTACTTC	CASSSNPTGAEQYF
TRBD1	TRBV5-1	TRBJ2-3	-	TGCGCCAGCAGCTTGGGACAGGGCCCAGATACGCAGTATTTT	CASSLGQGPDTQYF
-	TRBV29-1	TRBJ1-1	-	TGCAGCGTTGAAAAAGGTGGCATGAACACTGAAGCTTTCTTT	CSVEKGGMNTEAFF
-	TRBV30	TRBJ2-1	-	TGTGCCTGGAGTGTCCCATTGGGAGGCGAGAATGAGCAGTTCTTC	CAWSVPLGGENEQFF